This T cell receptor (beta chain) appears in the sequencing data of a study of neurological immune-mediated disorders (dated 2019 in TCRdb). Study-level background: Peripheral blood TCR-beta repertoires from HTLV-I-associated myelopathy (HAM/TSP) patients, multiple sclerosis patients and healthy controls were compared by UMI-based sequencing. The roughly 99 TCR-beta libraries covered PBMC samples along with longitudinal samples, technical triplicates, and paired sorted CD4+ and CD8+ T-cell subsets. The cohort comprised about 70 subjects: some 15 HAM/TSP patients, approximately 34 multiple sclerosis patients and around 20 healthy controls. The full study reports these points: TCR clonal expansion was highest in HAM/TSP patients and lowest in MS patients, with MS patients falling below even healthy controls. Across subjects, expanded clones never shared an identical CDR3 amino acid sequence, which suggests that the TCR-beta repertoires in every group were private.

Ten or more counts support this clonotype. Its antigen target is currently unknown. Base qualities are not at hand, and no much larger clone is one base apart. Libraries from unsorted PBMCs were made from 2 million PBMCs kept in RNAlater at -80 degrees C until RNA extraction. Peripheral blood was subjected to Ficoll-Hypaque density gradient centrifugation to isolate PBMCs, which were then cryopreserved in liquid nitrogen. Inclusive of the bounding cysteine and phenylalanine, the CDR3 is 13 residues long. Just CDR3 DNA is preserved here, 39 bases in frame from base 1. CDR1 and CDR2, per the germline V gene (reference sequence), are MNHEY and SMNVEV. Trimming costs V 2 bases and J 7 bases, and their ends lie 11 bases apart. cDNA synthesis used template-switch 5'RACE with a primer carrying a 10-nucleotide random unique molecular identifier tagging each TCR transcript. Every sequencing run yielded over 190 million TCR-beta sequences covering 15-18 subjects. The RNeasy kit was used to extract total RNA. The KAPA Real-time Library Amplification kit was used to amplify TCR-beta VDJ regions with primers for the TCR constant region and the 5'RACE anchor. Sample indexes and Illumina adaptors were added in a first PCR, after which library yield was increased in a second PCR. After purification with Ampure beads, the TCR product of roughly 650 bp was size-selected on a 2% E-gel SizeSelection system. Before pooling, library quality was assessed on a Bioanalyzer, concentration was determined with Qubit, and library quantification was performed with the Kapa Library Quantification kit. An Illumina HiSeq 2500 was used to sequence the libraries paired-end at 2 x 150 bp. To increase sequence diversity, roughly 24-31% phiX was spiked into each library pool. The source study handled its data this way. Quality-filtered reads were processed with the UMI-based MiGEC pipeline, and over 75% of raw TCR sequences were removed by the MiGEC pipeline during error correction. IMGT germline references were used for aligning VDJ genes, and each clonotype was defined as a unique CDR3 amino acid sequence together with its V-J genes. Clonal expansion, Shannon diversity, and CDR3 relatedness (CalcPairwiseDistances, ClusterSamples) were evaluated with VDJtools, and phylogenetic trees were built with CLCbio workbench. Using coefficient-of-variation modelling across technical triplicates, the study counted a clone as expanded if it had at least 8 unique UMIs. Clones were called with MiXCR by TCRdb after fastp trimmed the public reads at Q25, and only in-frame beta chains were retained. Every distinct CDR3 protein forms one entry, paired with its most common genes and DNA. The V and J calls and clone size come from TCRdb's table, not from the authors' own analysis. In this sample the table shows fewer than 65,000 distinct CDR3 sequences, 10% to 13% of which occur a single time. The top ten constitute over 4% of the sample.

Rearrangement joined TRBV27 to TRBJ1-2; a tentative D match to TRBD1 spans 6 bases. The specimen sequenced was PBMCs. The receptor was derived from a man between 65 and 85 years old with HTLV-1-associated myelopathy (HAM/TSP). The DNA sequence reads TGTGCCAGCAGTTTAGGAGGGGGTGGTGGCTACACCTTC. Its protein reads: CASSLGGGGGYTF.